The sequence of this TCR beta chain was determined in a study of a mutant IDH1 vaccine in newly diagnosed glioma (dated by TCRdb to the early 2020s). With regard to the full study: Eight vaccinations were administered to patients in weeks 1, 3, 5, 7, 11, 15, 19 and 23, corresponding to visits V03 through V10. Prior to enrollment, patients had been given standard therapy consisting of radiotherapy alone, temozolomide alone, or radiochemotherapy with temozolomide, with the combination given to most patients. In the chemotherapy-containing groups, vaccination started alongside temozolomide cycles, whereas in patients who had radiotherapy alone it started 4-6 weeks after radiotherapy. For exploratory analyses, around 26 treated patients had longitudinal TCRB deep sequencing done wherever samples were available. Of the roughly 32 treated patients, approximately 62% were male and about 40% were female, and a mean age of roughly 40 years was recorded. Peripheral blood samples were drawn at six visits, namely V03 (baseline), V05, V07, V10, V12 and V13.

The germline V gene (reference sequence) supplies CDR1 SGHNT and CDR2 YYREEE. The trim is 2 bases for V and 4 bases for J, with a gap of 9 bases between the germline ends. The CDR3 numbers 14 residues from cysteine through phenylalanine. Just the 42-base CDR3 DNA is kept, in frame starting at base 1. What the research found in general, with its limitations: PBMC samples for TCRB deep sequencing were selected based on availability. Across multiple MHC alleles, vaccine-induced immune responses were seen in around 93% of patients. It was noted by the authors that analyses of patient blood samples could not be reproduced owing to sample limitations. Pseudoprogression appeared unrelated to alterations in the top peripheral T cell clonotypes detected by TCRB sequencing.

Notes on this clone: The clone's antigen remains unknown. No base-level quality is on record; no much larger clone is a single base apart.

Libraries were constructed by the immunoSEQ multiplex PCR assay. The hsTCRB Kit was used according to the manufacturer's protocol to amplify rearranged TCR beta chain sequences. TCRB libraries were sequenced on an Illumina MiSeq. The study's processing was this. The proprietary platform of the kit vendor was used for demultiplexing, trimming and gene mapping. Here the immuneACCESS table is served through TCRdb, limited to in-frame sequences with V and J called. Missing clones are a known gap in these copies; in checked studies unresolved V genes cover under half, and the rest lacks a known reason. The DNA was the basis for D and trimming; V, J and clone size are from that table. This sample is represented by about 65,000 clones; about 88% of them were singletons. Over 4% of the sample comes from the top ten. The label giving this sample's time point can be read as: week 23, last vaccination. Each vaccine dose was 300 ug of a 20-mer mutant IDH1 peptide in Montanide, given subcutaneously with topical imiquimod. The donors had newly diagnosed IDH1-mutant astrocytomas of WHO grade 3 or 4 that showed loss of nuclear ATRX. The samples were drawn from NOA16, a multicentre, single-arm, open-label phase I trial in Germany that tested a mutant IDH1 peptide vaccine in humans for the first time. The DNeasy Blood and Tissue Kit was used to extract genomic DNA from EDTA blood for TCRB sequencing.

The TCR originated in a man younger than 40 with glioma. The specimen comprised PBMCs, sampled from a glioma patient whose treatment included an IDH1 peptide vaccine. Recombination connected TRBV5-4 to TRBJ1-4; the D segment could be TRBD1, given 6 matching bases. In nucleotide form, the sequence is TGTGCCAGCAGCTTAGGACAGCATAATGAAAAACTGTTTTTT. Its protein reads: CASSLGQHNEKLFF.